The 32 T cell receptor beta chains presented below share a single source sample, sequenced in a study of cytomegalovirus exposure and HLA in healthy donors. It was with 60 Vbeta and 13 Jbeta primers that the PCR ran. Method: immunoSEQ multiplex PCR; TCRdb's copy keeps in-frame clones and lacks some. The data contain 100,000 to 150,000 clones, over 60% of them singletons. What was sequenced was PBMCs. Receptors were obtained from a middle-aged woman in good health and CMV-seronegative.

This clone was detected a few times. This rearrangement joins TRBV4-2 to TRBJ2-7, with a possible D match to TRBD2 (6 bases). Germline V gives CDR1 LGHNA, CDR2 YNFKEQ. The CDR3 has 15 residues. Trimming left V 4 bases short and J 4 bases short, with 17 bases between. CDR3 coding DNA: TGTGCCAGCAGCCCCGCTAGCGCCGACGGTTACGAGCAGTACTTC. Its protein is CASSPASADGYEQYF.

This clone appeared a single time. The rearrangement links TRBV2 to TRBJ2-3, with 9 bases lining up with TRBD2. V was clipped by 4 bases and J by 2 bases; unmatched bases: 4. The CDR3 has 15 amino acids. CDR1 and CDR2 (germline): SNHLY, FYNNEI. CDR3 amino acids: CASSGGLAFTDTQYF. DNA for the CDR3: TGTGCCAGCAGTGGGGGACTAGCTTTCACAGATACGCAGTATTTT. Drawing the rest from reference TRBV2 and TRBJ2-3, the complete variable domain is EPEVTQTPSHQVTQMGQEVILRCVPISNHLYFYWYRQILGQKVEFLVSFYNNEISEKSEIFDDQFSVERPDGSNFTLKIRSTKLEDSAMYFCASSGGLAFTDTQYFGPGTRLTVL.

The chain is built from TRBV28 and TRBJ2-2, with a weak D call TRBD1 (8 bases). Trimming pared 7 bases from V and 4 bases from J, leaving 25 bases between. In germline, CDR1 is MDHEN, CDR2 SYDVKM. This CDR3 comprises 18 residues. The CDR3 region is CASTPRTGRGLGTGELFF. The CDR3 nucleotides read TGTGCCAGCACCCCCCGGACAGGGAGGGGTCTTGGCACCGGGGAGCTGTTTTTT. The whole variable domain, remainder taken from reference TRBV28 and TRBJ2-2, is DVKVTQSSRYLVKRTGEKVFLECVQDMDHENMFWYRQDPGLGLRLIYFSYDVKMKEKGDIPEGYSVSREKKERFSLILESASTNQTSMYLCASTPRTGRGLGTGELFFGEGSRLTVL.

This clone was seen just once. V gene TRBV2 combines with J gene TRBJ2-7; no reliable D call. This CDR3 is built from 14 residues. Germline-derived CDR1 and CDR2 are SNHLY and FYNNEI. V lost 7 bases, J lost 2 bases, and 15 bases lay in between. CDR3 region: CASTTGALAYEQYF. The CDR3 DNA reads as TGTGCCAGCACGACCGGAGCTCTAGCCTACGAGCAGTACTTC.

The chain employs TRBV7-9 and TRBJ2-1, with 15 bases that match TRBD2. The CDR3 loop spans 15 amino acids. CDR1 is SEHNR and CDR2 is FQNEAQ in the germline V gene (reference sequence). The ends lost 4 bases at V and 8 bases at J; junction bases unmatched: 3. CDR3 amino acids: CASSYGLAGGDEQFF. The CDR3 nucleotides are TGTGCCAGCAGCTACGGACTAGCGGGAGGGGATGAGCAGTTCTTC. The full variable domain, rest sourced from reference TRBV7-9 and TRBJ2-1, is DTGVSQNPRHKITKRGQNVTFRCDPISEHNRLYWYRQTLGQGPEFLTYFQNEAQLEKSRLLSDRFSAERPKGSFSTLEIQRTEQGDSAMYLCASSYGLAGGDEQFFGPGTRLTVL.

The rearrangement links TRBV6-6 to TRBJ2-7; D remains ambiguous. V lost 0 bases, J lost 6 bases, and 12 bases lay in between. The CDR3 loop spans 14 amino acids. Germline loops: CDR1 MNHNY, CDR2 SVGAGI (reference sequence). The CDR3: CASSYSGRSGEQYF. In DNA, the CDR3 is TGTGCCAGCAGTTACTCGGGTAGATCGGGCGAGCAGTACTTC.

The rearrangement links TRBV4-3 to TRBJ2-3, with 8 bases fitting TRBD2. This CDR3 region has 16 residues. The germline V gene encodes CDR1 LGHNA and CDR2 YSLEER. Trimming cost V 4 bases and J 0 bases; bases outside gene matches: 6. The CDR3 here is CASSRGAGASTDTQYF. The CDR3 DNA reads as TGCGCCAGCAGCCGAGGAGCGGGAGCGAGCACAGATACGCAGTATTTT.

This chain joins TRBV6-6 and TRBJ1-2; tentative D call: TRBD1 (5 bases). The CDR3 length is 16 residues. V shed 2 bases and J shed 8 bases, with 21 bases lying between them. Germline CDR1 reads MNHNY; CDR2 reads SVGAGI (reference sequence). The CDR3: CASSYVNAPGSVGYTF. Here the CDR3 DNA reads TGTGCCAGCAGTTACGTGAACGCTCCAGGGTCGGTAGGCTACACCTTC.

The chain has TRBV5-1 and TRBJ2-7; possibly TRBD2 for D (5 bases). Trimming took off 0 bases at V and 3 bases at J, with 7 bases between the two ends. This CDR3 comprises 13 residues. The germline CDR1 and CDR2 sequences are SGHRS and YFSETQ. CDR3 in DNA: TGCGCCAGCAGCTTGGATCGGGACTACGAGCAGTACTTC. Protein sequence: CASSLDRDYEQYF.

About this clone itself: The junction departs from germline at one end; a sequencing error may be responsible. The chain uses TRBV7-9 and TRBJ2-1; no clear D gene. Germline V CDR1 and CDR2: SEHNR, FQNEAQ (reference sequence). This CDR3 region has 14 residues. This chain's CDR3 is CSSNSQNAYNEQFF. The CDR3 DNA sequence: TGTTCCAGCAACTCTCAAAATGCCTACAATGAGCAGTTCTTC.

The rearrangement uses TRBV12-5 and TRBJ2-3; TRBD1 matches 8 bases. This CDR3 region has 15 residues. Losses at the gene ends were 1 base for V and 5 bases for J; bases not matched to a gene: 5. Germline V gives CDR1 LGHNT, CDR2 FRNRAP. The CDR3 nucleotides read TGTGCTAGTGGTTTGGGGCAGGGGGCAATAGATACGCAGTATTTT. Translation: CASGLGQGAIDTQYF.

This clone was detected only a few times. The gene calls are TRBV7-2 and TRBJ2-7; possibly TRBD2 for D (6 bases). Trimming removed 1 base at V and 2 bases at J, with 9 bases between. CDR3 length: 14 residues. From germline, CDR1 is SGHTA and CDR2 FQGNSA. The CDR3 coding sequence is TGTGCCAGCAGCTTAGTGCGGGGTACCTACGAGCAGTACTTC. Translated, it gives CASSLVRGTYEQYF.

The chain uses TRBV5-4 and TRBJ2-3, with a possible D match to TRBD2 (5 bases). CDR1 and CDR2 (germline): SGHNT, YYREEE (reference sequence). The CDR3 covers 16 residues. Trimming cost V 2 bases and J 5 bases, with 18 bases left between them. The CDR3 nucleotides read TGTGCCAGCAGCTTCGGACTCCCGATCTCAGGAGATACGCAGTATTTT. It encodes CASSFGLPISGDTQYF.

Concerning this clone: Its ends do not fully match the called genes, so a read error is possible. This chain links TRBV7-9 with TRBJ2-7; no definite D call. This CDR3 is built from 12 residues. CDR1 and CDR2 (germline): SEHNR, FQNEAQ (reference sequence). The CDR3 DNA reads TGTTCCAGCAGCTTTAGTGTGTGGGAGCAGTACTTC. Residues: CSSSFSVWEQYF.

The chain recombines TRBV7-2 with TRBJ2-3; D might be TRBD1 (5 bases). Per germline, CDR1 SGHTA and CDR2 FQGNSA. This CDR3 spans 15 amino acids. Trimming cost V 1 base and J 2 bases, with 10 bases left between them. The CDR3 is CASSLVDTITDTQYF. Written as DNA, the CDR3 is TGTGCCAGCAGCTTAGTGGACACAATCACAGATACGCAGTATTTT. Full variable domain (outside the CDR3, taken from reference TRBV7-2 and TRBJ2-3): GAGVSQSPSNKVTEKGKDVELRCDPISGHTALYWYRQSLGQGLEFLIYFQGNSAPDKSGLPSDRFSAERTGGSVSTLTIQRTQQEDSAVYLCASSLVDTITDTQYFGPGTRLTVL.

Comments on this clone: One junction end disagrees with the germline gene, perhaps due to a read error. J is TRBJ2-4 and V is TRBV5-1, with TRBD2 matching over 8 bases. The CDR3 loop spans 17 amino acids. Germline V gene sequence: CDR1 SGHRS, CDR2 YFSETQ. The CDR3 region has the DNA TGCGCCAGCAGCTCTCCCCTTTCCGGGACTAGGAGAAACAGTCAGTACTTC. Its translation is CASSSPLSGTRRNSQYF.

The chain combines TRBV7-9 with TRBJ1-5; TRBD1 agrees at 7 bases. Germline V lookup: CDR1 SEHNR, CDR2 FQNEAQ (reference sequence). The CDR3 is made up of 14 amino acids. V was clipped by 5 bases and J by 7 bases; unmatched bases: 8. The CDR3 DNA is TGTGCCAGCAGCCTGACAGGGCCCGGACAGCCCCAGCATTTT. Translated: CASSLTGPGQPQHF.

The chain links TRBV15 to TRBJ1-1, with a tentative D call TRBD1 (6 bases). The CDR3 length is 13 residues. Per germline, CDR1 LNHNV and CDR2 YYDKDF (reference sequence). V lost 3 bases, J lost 6 bases, and 11 bases lay in between. The chain's CDR3 is CATSSRTASEAFF. CDR3 DNA sequence: TGTGCCACCAGCAGTCGGACAGCCTCTGAAGCTTTCTTT.

The rearrangement uses TRBV11-2 and TRBJ2-7, with 8 bases identical to TRBD2. The length of the CDR3 is 13 residues. With 5 bases clipped from V and 6 bases from J, the junction kept 6 bases outside the gene matches. Germline V gene sequence: CDR1 SGHAT, CDR2 FQNNGV. DNA for the CDR3: TGTGCCAGCAGCCTCGCGGGAGGATCCGAGCAGTACTTC. It yields the protein CASSLAGGSEQYF.

In its sample, this clone was seen once. The chain couples TRBV4-1 to TRBJ2-3, with 7 bases lining up with TRBD2. This CDR3 contains 17 residues. Per the germline V gene, CDR1 is MGHRA and CDR2 is YSYEKL. V lost 0 bases to trimming and J lost 2 bases; unmatched junction nucleotides: 8. The CDR3 coding sequence is TGCGCCAGCAGCCAAGACGGGGCAGCGGGATCCACAGATACGCAGTATTTT. As protein: CASSQDGAAGSTDTQYF.

The chain combines TRBV6-5 with TRBJ1-2, with D perhaps TRBD1 (5 bases). V was cut by 2 bases and J by 2 bases, with 12 bases left in between. The germline CDR1 and CDR2 sequences are MNHEY and SVGAGI. CDR3 length: 15 amino acids. For the CDR3, the DNA is TGTGCCAGCAGTTACGGGGCCGGGGGGAACTATGGCTACACCTTC. Its protein is CASSYGAGGNYGYTF.

This rearrangement joins TRBV10-3 to TRBJ2-1; D not resolved. Germline-derived CDR1 and CDR2 are ENHRY and SYGVKD. Trimming left V 4 bases short and J 5 bases short, with 3 bases between. The CDR3 covers 11 residues. The CDR3 DNA sequence: TGTGCCATCAGTGCTCACAATGAGCAGTTCTTC. Residues: CAISAHNEQFF.

V and J are TRBV2 and TRBJ2-3; D is uncertain. The V gene lost 7 bases and the J gene lost 1 base, with 9 bases spanning the gap. In germline, CDR1 is SNHLY, CDR2 FYNNEI. The CDR3 consists of 13 residues. CDR3 bases: TGTGCCAGCACCAGGATCGGCACAGATACGCAGTATTTT. This gives the protein CASTRIGTDTQYF.

CDR3 nucleotide sequence: TGCGCCAGCAGCTTGCAGGGCAGGGAAGAGACCCAGTACTTC. It codes for CASSLQGREETQYF. V is TRBV5-1 and J is TRBJ2-5, with D possibly being TRBD1 (5 bases). The CDR3 spans 14 residues. Germline V gene sequence: CDR1 SGHRS, CDR2 YFSETQ. The germline V and J ends were trimmed by 1 base and 3 bases, with 10 bases remaining between them.

The chain links TRBV10-2 to TRBJ2-2; TRBD1 agrees at 8 bases. Germline V gives CDR1 WSHSY, CDR2 SAAADI. V was clipped by 6 bases and J by 6 bases; unmatched bases: 3. The CDR3 contains 13 residues. The CDR3 region is CASREQGAGELFF. DNA for the CDR3: TGCGCCAGCAGGGAACAGGGGGCCGGGGAGCTGTTTTTT.

The CDR3 sequence: CASSSGLAASSYNEQFF. The CDR3 region has the DNA TGCGCCAGCAGCTCCGGACTAGCCGCGAGCTCCTACAATGAGCAGTTCTTC. The genes are TRBV5-1 and TRBJ2-1, with 8 bases matching TRBD2. This CDR3 spans 17 amino acids. Germline V gives CDR1 SGHRS, CDR2 YFSETQ. The V and J ends lost 3 bases and 0 bases, in that order; junction bases with no gene match: 8.

The chain couples TRBV19 to TRBJ2-3; D is unresolved. V lost 6 bases, J lost 2 bases, and 18 bases lay in between. This CDR3 is built from 16 residues. The V gene's germline CDR1 is LNHDA and CDR2 SQIVND (reference sequence). The CDR3 reads CASRKLRITNTDTQYF. In DNA form, the CDR3 reads TGTGCCAGTAGGAAACTGCGCATAACTAACACAGATACGCAGTATTTT.

The chain uses TRBV5-4 and TRBJ2-3; 11 bases are a match to TRBD2. Germline-derived CDR1 and CDR2 are SGHNT and YYREEE (reference sequence). This CDR3 has 17 amino acids. Losses at the gene ends were 1 base for V and 2 bases for J; bases not matched to a gene: 6. The CDR3 bases are TGTGCCAGCAGCTTGTGGTTAGCGGGAGGGTCCACAGATACGCAGTATTTT. Amino acid sequence: CASSLWLAGGSTDTQYF.

A word on this clone: The junction departs from germline at one end; a sequencing error may be responsible. The V call is TRBV7-9, the J call TRBJ2-5; 9 positions agree with TRBD1. Germline V lookup: CDR1 SEHNR, CDR2 FQNEAQ (reference sequence). This CDR3 is built from 15 residues. CDR3 nucleotide sequence: TGTTCCAGCAGCCACAGACAGGGGGAGTGGGAGACCCAGTACTTC. Protein product: CSSSHRQGEWETQYF. The whole variable domain, filled in from reference TRBV7-9 and TRBJ2-5, reads DTGVSQNPRHKITKRGQNVTFRCDPISEHNRLYWYRQTLGQGPEFLTYFQNEAQLEKSRLLSDRFSAERPKGSFSTLEIQRTEQGDSAMYLCSSSHRQGEWETQYFGPGTRLLVL.

This chain joins TRBV18 and TRBJ1-1; the D gene is possibly TRBD1 (6 bases). Looked up from germline, CDR1 is KGHSH and CDR2 is LQKENI. The CDR3 is 15 residues long. The V and J ends lost 4 bases and 4 bases respectively, with 16 bases between them. The CDR3 sequence: CASSLGGSRGTEAFF. CDR3 DNA sequence: TGTGCCAGCTCACTAGGGGGTTCAAGGGGCACTGAAGCTTTCTTT.

The chain carries TRBV5-4 and TRBJ2-3; D possibly corresponds to TRBD2 (6 bases). Per the germline V gene, CDR1 is SGHNT and CDR2 is YYREEE (reference sequence). V lost 3 bases and J 2 bases, leaving 16 bases between the germline ends. The CDR3 runs 16 residues. The CDR3 protein is CASSSRIAANTDTQYF. The DNA for the CDR3 is TGTGCCAGCAGCTCCCGGATAGCGGCGAACACAGATACGCAGTATTTT.

The chain couples TRBV5-5 to TRBJ2-7; 8 positions match TRBD1. CDR1 SGHKS and CDR2 YYEKEE come from the germline V gene (reference sequence). This CDR3 has 15 residues. The trim removed 4 bases at V and 2 bases at J, leaving 8 bases unmatched. The CDR3, as DNA: TGTGCCAGCAGCCCGGGGACAGGAACCGCCTACGAGCAGTACTTC. Its translation: CASSPGTGTAYEQYF.